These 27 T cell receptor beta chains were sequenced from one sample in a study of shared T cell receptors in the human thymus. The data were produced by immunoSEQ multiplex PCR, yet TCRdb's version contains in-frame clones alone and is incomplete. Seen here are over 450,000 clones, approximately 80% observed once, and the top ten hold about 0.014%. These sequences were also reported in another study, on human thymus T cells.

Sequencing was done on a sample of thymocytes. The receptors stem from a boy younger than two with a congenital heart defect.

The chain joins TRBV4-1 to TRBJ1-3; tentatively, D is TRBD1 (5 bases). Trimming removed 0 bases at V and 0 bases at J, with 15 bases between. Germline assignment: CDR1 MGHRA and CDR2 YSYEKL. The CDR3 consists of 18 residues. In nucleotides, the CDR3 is TGCGCCAGCAGCCAAGAACAGACAGAACTAAGCTCTGGAAACACCATATATTTT. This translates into CASSQEQTELSSGNTIYF.

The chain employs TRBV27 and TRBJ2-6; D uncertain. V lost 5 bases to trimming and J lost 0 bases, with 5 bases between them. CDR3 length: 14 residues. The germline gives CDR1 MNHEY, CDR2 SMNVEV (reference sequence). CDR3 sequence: CASSLSSGANVLTF. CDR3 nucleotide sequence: TGTGCCAGCAGTCTGTCCTCTGGGGCCAACGTCCTGACTTTC.

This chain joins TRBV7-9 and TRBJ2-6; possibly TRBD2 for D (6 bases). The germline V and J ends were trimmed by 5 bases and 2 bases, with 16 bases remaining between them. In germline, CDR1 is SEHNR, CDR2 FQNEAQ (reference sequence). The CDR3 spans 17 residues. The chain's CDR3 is CASSPWGLRPGANVLTF. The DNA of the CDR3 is TGTGCCAGCAGCCCGTGGGGACTCCGCCCTGGGGCCAACGTCCTGACTTTC.

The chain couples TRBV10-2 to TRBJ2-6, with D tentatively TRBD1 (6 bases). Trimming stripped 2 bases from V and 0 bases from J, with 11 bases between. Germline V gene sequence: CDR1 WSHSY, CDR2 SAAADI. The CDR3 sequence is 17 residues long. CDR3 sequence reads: CASSEGGGHSGANVLTF. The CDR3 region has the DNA TGCGCCAGCAGTGAGGGGGGCGGGCACTCTGGGGCCAACGTCCTGACTTTC.

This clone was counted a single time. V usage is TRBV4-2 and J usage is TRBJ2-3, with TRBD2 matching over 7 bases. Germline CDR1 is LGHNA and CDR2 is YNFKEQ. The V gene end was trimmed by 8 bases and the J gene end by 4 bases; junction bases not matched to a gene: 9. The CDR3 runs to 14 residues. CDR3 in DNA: TGTGCCAGCGGAGTAGCGGGTAGCCCAGATACGCAGTATTTT. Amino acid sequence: CASGVAGSPDTQYF.

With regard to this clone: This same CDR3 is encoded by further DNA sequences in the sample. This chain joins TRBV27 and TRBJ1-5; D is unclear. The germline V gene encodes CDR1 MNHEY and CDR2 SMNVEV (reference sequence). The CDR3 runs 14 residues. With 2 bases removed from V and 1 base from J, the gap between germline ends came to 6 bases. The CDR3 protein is CASSLGGSNQPQHF. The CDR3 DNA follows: TGTGCCAGCAGTTTAGGAGGCAGCAATCAGCCCCAGCATTTT.

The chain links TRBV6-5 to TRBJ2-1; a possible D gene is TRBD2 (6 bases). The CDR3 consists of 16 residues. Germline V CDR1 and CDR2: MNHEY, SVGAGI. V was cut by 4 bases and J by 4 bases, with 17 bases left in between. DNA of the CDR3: TGTGCCAGCAGTTCCCTCGGGAGTCGCCATTACAATGAGCAGTTCTTC. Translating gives CASSSLGSRHYNEQFF.

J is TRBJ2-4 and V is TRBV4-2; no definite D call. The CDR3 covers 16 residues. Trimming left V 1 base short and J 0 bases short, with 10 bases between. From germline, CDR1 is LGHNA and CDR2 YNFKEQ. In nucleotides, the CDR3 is TGTGCCAGCAGCCAAGTCCCATGGCTAGCCAAAAACATTCAGTACTTC. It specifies CASSQVPWLAKNIQYF.

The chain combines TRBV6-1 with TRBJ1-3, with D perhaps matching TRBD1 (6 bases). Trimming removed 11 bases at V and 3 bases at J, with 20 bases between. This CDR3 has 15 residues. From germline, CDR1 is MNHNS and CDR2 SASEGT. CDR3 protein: CACKGGGLSGNTIYF. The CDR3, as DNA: TGTGCCTGCAAGGGCGGGGGGCTGAGTGGAAACACCATATATTTT.

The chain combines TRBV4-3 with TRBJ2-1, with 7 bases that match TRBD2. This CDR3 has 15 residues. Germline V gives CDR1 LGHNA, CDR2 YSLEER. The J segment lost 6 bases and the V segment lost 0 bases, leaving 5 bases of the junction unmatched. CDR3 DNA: TGCGCCAGCAGCCAAGATGGGCGGGAGTCCAATGAGCAGTTCTTC. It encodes CASSQDGRESNEQFF.

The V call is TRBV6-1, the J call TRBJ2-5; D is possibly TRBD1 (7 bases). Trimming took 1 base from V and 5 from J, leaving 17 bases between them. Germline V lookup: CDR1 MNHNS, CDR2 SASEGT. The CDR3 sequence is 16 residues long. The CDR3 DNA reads TGTGCCAGCAGTGAAGTACCAGGGGGAGGTGGCGAGACCCAGTACTTC. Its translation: CASSEVPGGGGETQYF.

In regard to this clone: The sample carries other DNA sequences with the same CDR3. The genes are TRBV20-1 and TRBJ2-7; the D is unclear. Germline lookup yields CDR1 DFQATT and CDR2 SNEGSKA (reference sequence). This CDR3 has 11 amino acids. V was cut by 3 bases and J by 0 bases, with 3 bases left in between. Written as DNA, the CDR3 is TGCAGTGCTAGCGGCTCCTACGAGCAGTACTTC. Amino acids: CSASGSYEQYF.

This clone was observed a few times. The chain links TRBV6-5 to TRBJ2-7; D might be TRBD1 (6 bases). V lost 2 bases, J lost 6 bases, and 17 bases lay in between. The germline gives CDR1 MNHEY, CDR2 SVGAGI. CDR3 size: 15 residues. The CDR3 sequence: CASSYPSGQPPEQYF. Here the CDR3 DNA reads TGTGCCAGCAGTTACCCATCGGGACAACCGCCCGAGCAGTACTTC.

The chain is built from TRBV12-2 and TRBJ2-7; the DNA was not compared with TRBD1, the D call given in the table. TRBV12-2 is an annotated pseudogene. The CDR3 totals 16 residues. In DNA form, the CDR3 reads TGTGCAAGTCGCTGTACAACAGGGGGCCCGACCTACGAGCAGTACTTC. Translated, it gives CASRCTTGGPTYEQYF.

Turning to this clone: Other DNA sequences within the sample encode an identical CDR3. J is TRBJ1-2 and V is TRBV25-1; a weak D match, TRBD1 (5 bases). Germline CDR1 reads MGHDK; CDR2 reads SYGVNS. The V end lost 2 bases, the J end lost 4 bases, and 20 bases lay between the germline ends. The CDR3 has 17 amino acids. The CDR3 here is CASSEGSGDVGGYGYTF. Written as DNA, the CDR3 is TGTGCCAGCAGTGAAGGGAGCGGGGACGTCGGAGGCTATGGCTACACCTTC.

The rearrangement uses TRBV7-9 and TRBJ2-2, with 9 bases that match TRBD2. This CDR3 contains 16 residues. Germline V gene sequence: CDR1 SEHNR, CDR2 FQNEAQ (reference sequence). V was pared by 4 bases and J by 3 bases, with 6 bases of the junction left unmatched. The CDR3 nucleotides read TGTGCCAGCAGCTCCCCGGCGGGAGGGTACACCGGGGAGCTGTTTTTT. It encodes CASSSPAGGYTGELFF.

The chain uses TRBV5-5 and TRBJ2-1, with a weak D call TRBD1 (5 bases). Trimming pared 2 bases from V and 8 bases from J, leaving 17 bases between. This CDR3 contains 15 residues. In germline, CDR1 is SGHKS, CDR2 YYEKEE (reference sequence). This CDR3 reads CASSFPDSLYDEQFF. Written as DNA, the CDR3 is TGTGCCAGCAGCTTCCCCGACAGTCTGTACGATGAGCAGTTCTTC.

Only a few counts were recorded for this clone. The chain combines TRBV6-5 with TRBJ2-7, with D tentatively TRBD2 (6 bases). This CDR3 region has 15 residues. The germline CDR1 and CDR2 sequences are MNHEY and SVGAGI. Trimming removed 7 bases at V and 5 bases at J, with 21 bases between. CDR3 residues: CASTGKAGTKDEQYF. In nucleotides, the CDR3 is TGTGCCAGCACTGGTAAGGCGGGAACGAAGGACGAGCAGTACTTC.

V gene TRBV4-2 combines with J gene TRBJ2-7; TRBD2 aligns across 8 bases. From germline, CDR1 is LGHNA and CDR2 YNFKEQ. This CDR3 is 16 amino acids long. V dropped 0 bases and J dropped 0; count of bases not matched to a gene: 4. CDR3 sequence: CASSQDRSGGSYEQYF. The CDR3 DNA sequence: TGTGCCAGCAGCCAAGATCGGAGCGGGGGCTCCTACGAGCAGTACTTC.

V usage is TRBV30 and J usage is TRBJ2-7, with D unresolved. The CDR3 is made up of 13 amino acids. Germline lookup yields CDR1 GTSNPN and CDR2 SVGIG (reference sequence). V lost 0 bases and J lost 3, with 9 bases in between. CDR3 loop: CAWSVTHNYEQYF. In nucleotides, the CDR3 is TGTGCCTGGAGTGTGACTCATAACTACGAGCAGTACTTC.

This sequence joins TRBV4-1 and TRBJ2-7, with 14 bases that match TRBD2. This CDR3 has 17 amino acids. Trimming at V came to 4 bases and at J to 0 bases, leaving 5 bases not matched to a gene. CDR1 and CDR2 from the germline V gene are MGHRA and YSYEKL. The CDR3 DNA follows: TGCGCCAGCAGCCCCTCAGGGACTAGCGGGAGCTCCTACGAGCAGTACTTC. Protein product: CASSPSGTSGSSYEQYF.

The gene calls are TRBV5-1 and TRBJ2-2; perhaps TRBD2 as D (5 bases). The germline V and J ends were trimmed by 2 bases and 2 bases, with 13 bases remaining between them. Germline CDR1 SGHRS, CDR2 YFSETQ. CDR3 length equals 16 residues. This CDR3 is CASSFFPGKNTGELFF. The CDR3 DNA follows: TGCGCCAGCAGCTTTTTCCCCGGGAAAAACACCGGGGAGCTGTTTTTT.

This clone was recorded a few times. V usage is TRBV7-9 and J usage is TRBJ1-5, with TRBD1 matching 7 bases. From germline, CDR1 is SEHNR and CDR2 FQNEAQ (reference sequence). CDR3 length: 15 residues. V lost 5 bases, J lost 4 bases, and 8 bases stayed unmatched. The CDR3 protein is CASSGKGGGNQPQHF. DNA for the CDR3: TGTGCCAGCAGCGGGAAAGGGGGCGGGAATCAGCCCCAGCATTTT.

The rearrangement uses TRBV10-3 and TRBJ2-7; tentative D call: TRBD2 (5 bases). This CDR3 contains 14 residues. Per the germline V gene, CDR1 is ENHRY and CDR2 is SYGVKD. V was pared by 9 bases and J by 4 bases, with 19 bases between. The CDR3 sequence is CAIGGLTSYYEQYF. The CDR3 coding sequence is TGTGCCATAGGAGGACTTACCTCATATTACGAGCAGTACTTC.

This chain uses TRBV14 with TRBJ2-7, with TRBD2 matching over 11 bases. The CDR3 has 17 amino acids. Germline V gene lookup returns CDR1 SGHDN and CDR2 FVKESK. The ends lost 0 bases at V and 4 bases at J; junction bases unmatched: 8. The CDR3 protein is CASSQEHSGRAVYEQYF. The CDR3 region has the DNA TGTGCCAGCAGCCAAGAACATAGCGGGAGGGCCGTGTACGAGCAGTACTTC.

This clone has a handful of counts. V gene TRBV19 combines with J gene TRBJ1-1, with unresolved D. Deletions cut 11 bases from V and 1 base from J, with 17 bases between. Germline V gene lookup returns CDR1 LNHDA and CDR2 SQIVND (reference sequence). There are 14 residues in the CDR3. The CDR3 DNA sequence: TGTGCCCACCCCCTCCAGCGGCCGAACACTGAAGCTTTCTTT. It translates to CAHPLQRPNTEAFF.

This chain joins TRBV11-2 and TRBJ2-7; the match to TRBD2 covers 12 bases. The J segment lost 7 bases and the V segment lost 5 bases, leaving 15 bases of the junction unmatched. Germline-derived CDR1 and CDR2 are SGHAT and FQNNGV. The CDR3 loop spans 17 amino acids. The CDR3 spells CASSHIDRRLAGDEQYF. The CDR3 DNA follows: TGTGCCAGCAGCCATATTGACAGACGACTAGCGGGAGATGAGCAGTACTTC.